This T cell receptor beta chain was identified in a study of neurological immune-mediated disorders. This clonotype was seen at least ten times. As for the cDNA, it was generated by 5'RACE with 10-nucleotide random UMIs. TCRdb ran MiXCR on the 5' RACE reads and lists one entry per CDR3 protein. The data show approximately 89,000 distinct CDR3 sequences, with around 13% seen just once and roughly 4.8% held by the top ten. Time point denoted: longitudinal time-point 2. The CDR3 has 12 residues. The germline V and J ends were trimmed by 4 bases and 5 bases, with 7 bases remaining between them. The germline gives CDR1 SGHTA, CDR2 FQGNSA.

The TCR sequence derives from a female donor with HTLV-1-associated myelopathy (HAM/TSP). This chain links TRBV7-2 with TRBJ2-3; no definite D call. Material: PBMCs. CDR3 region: CASSSERDTQYF. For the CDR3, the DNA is TGTGCCAGCAGCTCGGAACGAGATACGCAGTATTTT.